This T cell receptor beta chain stems from a study of T cells in narcolepsy. Study background: Enrolled donors included narcolepsy type 1 or type 2 patients and healthy controls.

Study-wide results and caveats: No autoreactive T cell clone sequences appeared in some memory CD4+ repertoires.

Sequencing used immunoSEQ multiplex PCR; TCRdb keeps in-frame clones, though not all of them. The sample records some 30,000 clones, roughly 80% being singletons. This clone occurred a few times. The target antigen is unknown. Germline V gene data show CDR1 as MNHEY and CDR2 as SVGAGI. The CDR3 is 9 residues long. Trimming removed 8 bases from V and 1 base from J, with 0 bases in between. The receptor was derived from a human donor in good health. This chain connects TRBV6-5 to TRBJ2-7; D not resolved. The sample was memory (CD45RA-) CD4+ T cells from blood. The CDR3 protein is CASSYEQYF. As DNA, the CDR3 is TGTGCCAGCTCCTACGAGCAGTACTTC.